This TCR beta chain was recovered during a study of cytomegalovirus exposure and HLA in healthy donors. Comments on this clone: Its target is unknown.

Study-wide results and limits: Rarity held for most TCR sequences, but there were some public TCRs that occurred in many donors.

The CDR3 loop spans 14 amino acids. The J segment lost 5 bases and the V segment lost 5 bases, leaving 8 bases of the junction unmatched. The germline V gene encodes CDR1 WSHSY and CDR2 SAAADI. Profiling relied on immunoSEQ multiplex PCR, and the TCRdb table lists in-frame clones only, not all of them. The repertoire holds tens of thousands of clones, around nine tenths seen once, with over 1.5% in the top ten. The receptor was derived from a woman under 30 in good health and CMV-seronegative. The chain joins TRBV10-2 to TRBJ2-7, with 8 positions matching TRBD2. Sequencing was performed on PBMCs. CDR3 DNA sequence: TGCGCCAGCAGTTTAGCGGGGCCTGGCGACGAGCAGTACTTC. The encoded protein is CASSLAGPGDEQYF.